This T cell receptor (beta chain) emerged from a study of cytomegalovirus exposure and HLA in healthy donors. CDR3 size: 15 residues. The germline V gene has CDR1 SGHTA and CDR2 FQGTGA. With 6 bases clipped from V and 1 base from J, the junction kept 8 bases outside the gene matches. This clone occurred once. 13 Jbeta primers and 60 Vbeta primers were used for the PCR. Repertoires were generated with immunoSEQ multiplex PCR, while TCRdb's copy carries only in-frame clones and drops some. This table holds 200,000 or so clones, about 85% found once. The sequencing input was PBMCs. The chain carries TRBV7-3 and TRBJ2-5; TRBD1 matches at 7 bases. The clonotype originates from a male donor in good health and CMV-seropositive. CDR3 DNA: TGTGCCAGCAGTCCCCAGACAGGGCCCCAAGAGACCCAGTACTTC. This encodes CASSPQTGPQETQYF.